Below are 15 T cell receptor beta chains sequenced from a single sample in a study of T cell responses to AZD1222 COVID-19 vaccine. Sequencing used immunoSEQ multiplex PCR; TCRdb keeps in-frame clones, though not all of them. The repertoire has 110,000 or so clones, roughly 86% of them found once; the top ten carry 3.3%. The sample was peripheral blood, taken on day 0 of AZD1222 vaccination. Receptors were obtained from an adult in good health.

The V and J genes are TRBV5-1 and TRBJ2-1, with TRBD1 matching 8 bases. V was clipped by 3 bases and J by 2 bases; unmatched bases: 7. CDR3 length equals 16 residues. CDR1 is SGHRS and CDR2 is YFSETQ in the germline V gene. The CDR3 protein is CASSWTTGAPYNEQFF. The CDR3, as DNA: TGCGCCAGCAGCTGGACGACAGGGGCGCCCTACAATGAGCAGTTCTTC.

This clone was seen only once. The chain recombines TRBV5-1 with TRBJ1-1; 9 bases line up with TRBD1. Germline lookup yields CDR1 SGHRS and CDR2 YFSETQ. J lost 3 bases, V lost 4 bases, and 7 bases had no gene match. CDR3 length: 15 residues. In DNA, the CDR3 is TGCGCCAGCAGCCCTGCACAGGGGGCGGACACTGAAGCTTTCTTT. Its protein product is CASSPAQGADTEAFF.

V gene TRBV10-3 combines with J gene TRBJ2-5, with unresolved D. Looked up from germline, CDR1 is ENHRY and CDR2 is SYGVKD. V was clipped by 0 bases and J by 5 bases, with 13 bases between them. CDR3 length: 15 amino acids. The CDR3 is CAISESRGSGETQYF. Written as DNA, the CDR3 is TGTGCCATCAGTGAGTCAAGAGGTTCCGGGGAGACCCAGTACTTC.

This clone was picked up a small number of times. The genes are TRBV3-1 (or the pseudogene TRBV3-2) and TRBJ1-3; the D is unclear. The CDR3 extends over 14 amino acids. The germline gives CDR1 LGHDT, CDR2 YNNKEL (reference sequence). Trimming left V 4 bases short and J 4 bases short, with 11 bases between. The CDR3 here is CASSPWTAGNTIYF. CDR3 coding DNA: TGTGCCAGCAGCCCCTGGACGGCCGGAAACACCATATATTTT.

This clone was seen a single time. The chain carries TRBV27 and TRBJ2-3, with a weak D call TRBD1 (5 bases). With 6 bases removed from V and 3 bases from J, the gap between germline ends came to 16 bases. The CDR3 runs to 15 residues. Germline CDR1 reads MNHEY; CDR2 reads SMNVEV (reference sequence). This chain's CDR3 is CASSFALRGTDTQYF. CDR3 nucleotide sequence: TGTGCCAGCAGCTTCGCCCTAAGGGGAACAGATACGCAGTATTTT.

The CDR3 spells CATQQGTSGGEQYF. Written as DNA, the CDR3 is TGTGCCACTCAACAAGGGACTAGCGGGGGAGAGCAGTACTTC. This sequence joins TRBV2 and TRBJ2-7; TRBD2 aligns across 14 bases. Germline trimming cut 10 bases from V and 7 bases from J; bases unmatched to any gene: 9. Germline loops: CDR1 SNHLY, CDR2 FYNNEI. The CDR3 spans 14 residues.

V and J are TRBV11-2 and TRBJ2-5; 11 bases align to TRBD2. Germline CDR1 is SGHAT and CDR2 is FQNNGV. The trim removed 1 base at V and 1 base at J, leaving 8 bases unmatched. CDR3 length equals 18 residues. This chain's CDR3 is CASSLGVLGTSGQETQYF. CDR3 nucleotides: TGTGCCAGCAGCTTAGGAGTTCTTGGGACTAGCGGCCAAGAGACCCAGTACTTC.

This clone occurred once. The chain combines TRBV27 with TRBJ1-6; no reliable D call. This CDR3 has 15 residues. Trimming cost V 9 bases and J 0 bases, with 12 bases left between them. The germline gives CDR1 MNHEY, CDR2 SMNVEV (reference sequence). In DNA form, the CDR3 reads TGTGCCAGTGCGGCATGGAGCTCCTATAATTCACCCCTCCACTTT. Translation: CASAAWSSYNSPLHF.

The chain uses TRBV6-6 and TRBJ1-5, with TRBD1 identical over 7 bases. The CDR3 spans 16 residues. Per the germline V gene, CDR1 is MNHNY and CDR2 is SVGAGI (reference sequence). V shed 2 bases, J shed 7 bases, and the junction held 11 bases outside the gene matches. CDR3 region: CASSYAGDREGQPQHF. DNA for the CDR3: TGTGCCAGCAGTTACGCGGGTGACAGGGAAGGACAGCCCCAGCATTTT.

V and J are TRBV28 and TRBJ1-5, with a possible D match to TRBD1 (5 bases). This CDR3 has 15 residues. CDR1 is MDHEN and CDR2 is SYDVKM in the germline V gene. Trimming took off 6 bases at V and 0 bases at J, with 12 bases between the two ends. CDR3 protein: CASSPDRYSNQPQHF. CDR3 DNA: TGTGCCAGCAGCCCTGACAGATATAGCAATCAGCCCCAGCATTTT.

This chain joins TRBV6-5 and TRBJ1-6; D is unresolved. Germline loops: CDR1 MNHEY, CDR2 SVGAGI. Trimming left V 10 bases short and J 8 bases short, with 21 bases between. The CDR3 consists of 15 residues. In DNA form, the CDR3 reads TGTGCCACCCCCCTGTCGGTGACCAACGATTCACCCCTCCACTTT. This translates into CATPLSVTNDSPLHF.

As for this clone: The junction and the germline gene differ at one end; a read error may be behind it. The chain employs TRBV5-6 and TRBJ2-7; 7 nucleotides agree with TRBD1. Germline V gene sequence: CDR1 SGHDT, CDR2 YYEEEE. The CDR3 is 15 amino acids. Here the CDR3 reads CASSLEPGQTPKGDF. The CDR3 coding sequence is TGTGCCAGCAGCTTGGAGCCGGGACAGACTCCTAAAGGGGATTTC.

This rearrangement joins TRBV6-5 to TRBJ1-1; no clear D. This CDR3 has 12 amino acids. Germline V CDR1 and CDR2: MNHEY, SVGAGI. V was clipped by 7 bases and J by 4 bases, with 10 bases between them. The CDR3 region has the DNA TGTGCCAGCACTTCCGGGTCCACTGAAGCTTTCTTT. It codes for CASTSGSTEAFF.

CDR3 region: CASSQGQWDTGELFF. The CDR3 DNA reads TGTGCCAGCAGTCAGGGACAGTGGGACACCGGGGAGCTGTTTTTT. This sequence joins TRBV2 and TRBJ2-2, with 7 bases identical to TRBD1. The V gene's germline CDR1 is SNHLY and CDR2 FYNNEI. The length of the CDR3 is 15 residues. V was clipped by 5 bases and J by 3 bases; unmatched bases: 6.

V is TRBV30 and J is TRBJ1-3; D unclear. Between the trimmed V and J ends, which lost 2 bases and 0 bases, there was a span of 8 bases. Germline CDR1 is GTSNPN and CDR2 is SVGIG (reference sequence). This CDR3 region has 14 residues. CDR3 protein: CAWSTGASGNTIYF. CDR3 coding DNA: TGTGCCTGGAGTACCGGAGCCTCTGGAAACACCATATATTTT.